This T cell receptor beta chain was captured in a study of blood T cells in healthy people across ages. Notes on the study in general: Total diversity from one million sequenced T cells was likely underestimated.

Combining a sample-barcoded 5' primer with a J-beta primer mix, a second PCR ran for roughly 6 to 12 cycles. TCRdb re-called the 5' RACE reads with MiXCR, one entry per CDR3 protein. The table includes roughly 800,000 distinct CDR3 sequences, 36% detected once. Trimming removed 7 bases at V and 6 bases at J, with 22 bases between. CDR1 and CDR2 (germline): SGHTA, FQGNSA. The CDR3 is 15 amino acids. Many counts were recorded for this clonotype. Its cognate antigen is unknown. The clonotype was recovered from a man between 18 and 35 years old in good health. The material sequenced was blood. The rearrangement links TRBV7-2 to TRBJ2-7, with D possibly matching TRBD1 (5 bases). CDR3 region: CASTIEAGGASEQYF. For the CDR3, the DNA is TGTGCCAGCACCATAGAGGCAGGTGGGGCCTCCGAGCAGTACTTC.